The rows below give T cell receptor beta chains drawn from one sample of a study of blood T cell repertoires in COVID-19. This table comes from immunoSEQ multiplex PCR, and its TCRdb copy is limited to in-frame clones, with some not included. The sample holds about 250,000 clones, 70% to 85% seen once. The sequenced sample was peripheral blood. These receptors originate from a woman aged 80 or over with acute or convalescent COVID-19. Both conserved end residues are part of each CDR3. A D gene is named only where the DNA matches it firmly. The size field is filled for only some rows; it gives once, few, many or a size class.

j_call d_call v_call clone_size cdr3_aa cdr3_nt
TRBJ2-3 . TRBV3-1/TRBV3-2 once CASSRVRLTSSSTDTQYF TGTGCCAGCAGCCGCGTACGCTTGACATCATCTAGCACAGATACGCAGTATTTT
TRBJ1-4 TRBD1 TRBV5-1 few CASSPGTAFNEKLFF TGCGCCAGCAGCCCAGGGACAGCGTTTAATGAAAAACTGTTTTTT
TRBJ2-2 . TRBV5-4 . CASSLKVTGNTGELFF TGTGCCAGCAGCTTAAAAGTGACAGGGAACACCGGGGAGCTGTTTTTT
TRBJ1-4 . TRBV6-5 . CASRGGQYEKLFF TGTGCCAGCAGAGGAGGACAGTATGAAAAACTGTTTTTT
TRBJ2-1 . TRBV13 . CASSISGLVSYNEQFF TGTGCCAGCAGCATCTCGGGACTGGTCTCCTACAATGAGCAGTTCTTC
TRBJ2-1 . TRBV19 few CASSISPTEQFF TGTGCCAGTAGTATCTCACCTACCGAGCAGTTCTTC
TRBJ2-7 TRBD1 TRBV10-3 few CAAGQGRDYEQYF TGTGCCGCCGGACAGGGTAGGGACTACGAGCAGTACTTC
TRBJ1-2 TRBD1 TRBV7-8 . CASSFGQGVLYGYTF TGTGCCAGCAGCTTTGGACAGGGGGTATTATATGGCTACACCTTC
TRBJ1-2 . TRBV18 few CASSPGRGFFGYTF TGTGCCAGCTCACCGGGAAGGGGGTTTTTTGGCTACACCTTC
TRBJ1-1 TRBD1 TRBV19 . CASSIQGALIGTEAFF TGTGCCAGTAGTATTCAGGGGGCCCTCATCGGCACTGAAGCTTTCTTT
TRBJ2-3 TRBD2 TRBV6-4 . CASPQRGVTDTQYF TGTGCCAGCCCTCAGCGGGGCGTCACAGATACGCAGTATTTT
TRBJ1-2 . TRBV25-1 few CATAGVGGYGYTF TGTGCCACCGCAGGGGTCGGTGGCTATGGCTACACCTTC
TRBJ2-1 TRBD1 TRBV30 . CAWSAQPGQEQFF TGTGCCTGGAGTGCCCAACCGGGACAGGAGCAGTTCTTC
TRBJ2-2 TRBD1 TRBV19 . CASRSDRGNTGELFF TGTGCCAGTAGATCGGACAGGGGAAACACCGGGGAGCTGTTTTTT
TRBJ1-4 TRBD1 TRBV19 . CASSSQGARNEKLFF TGTGCCAGTAGTTCCCAGGGGGCGCGCAATGAAAAACTGTTTTTT
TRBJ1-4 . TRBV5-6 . CASSLREGGVRTNEKLFF TGTGCCAGCAGCTTAAGGGAAGGCGGGGTTAGGACTAATGAAAAACTGTTTTTT
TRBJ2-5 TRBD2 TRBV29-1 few CSVKGGLAGETQYF TGCAGCGTCAAGGGAGGACTAGCGGGAGAGACCCAGTACTTC
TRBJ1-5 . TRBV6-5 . CASSYSQGANQPQHF TGTGCCAGCAGTTACTCCCAGGGTGCAAATCAGCCCCAGCATTTT
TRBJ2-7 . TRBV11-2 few CASSNPRQGTYEQYF TGTGCCAGCAGCAACCCACGGCAGGGAACCTACGAGCAGTACTTC
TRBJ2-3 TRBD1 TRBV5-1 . CASSLRTGLGTDTQYF TGCGCCAGCAGCCTTAGGACAGGTCTGGGGACAGATACGCAGTATTTT
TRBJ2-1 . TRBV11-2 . CASSLGSLRLSNEQFF TGTGCCAGCAGCTTAGGAAGCCTTCGACTATCAAATGAGCAGTTCTTC
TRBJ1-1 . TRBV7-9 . CASSDRMNTEAFF TGTGCCAGCAGCGATAGAATGAACACTGAAGCTTTCTTT
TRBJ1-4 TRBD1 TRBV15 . CATSSGQGEREKLFF TGTGCCACCAGCAGCGGGCAGGGGGAGAGGGAAAAACTGTTTTTT
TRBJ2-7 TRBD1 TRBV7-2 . CASSPDRGPYEQYF TGTGCCAGCAGCCCGGACAGGGGGCCCTACGAGCAGTACTTC
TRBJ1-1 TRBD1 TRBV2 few CASRLTGFEAFF TGTGCCAGCAGATTGACAGGGTTTGAAGCTTTCTTT
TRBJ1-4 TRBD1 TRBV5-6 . CASSQLGTGDDEKLFF TGTGCCAGCAGCCAACTCGGGACAGGGGATGATGAAAAACTGTTTTTT